The following is a T cell receptor (beta chain) sequence with its context. Its antigen is not identified. The CDR3 extends over 12 amino acids. The V end lost 2 bases, the J end lost 7 bases, and 5 bases lay between the germline ends. Germline V lookup: CDR1 SEHNR, CDR2 FQNEAQ (reference sequence). Each patient went into thyroid surgery without having received any treatment. The sample comes from a study of metastatic and nonmetastatic thyroid tumors. As for the study in general: Across blood and tumor or nodule tissue, repertoires from malignant and benign thyroid patients were compared with one another.

In the original workflow: To classify distant metastasis in papillary thyroid cancer, a model was built from CDR3 differences across clinicopathological groups. Using MiXCR, TCRdb re-called clones from the PCR reads. The V and J calls shown here were made by TCRdb, not taken from the authors' results. This repertoire shows tens of thousands of clones, about 22% found once; its top ten account for 3.4%. Study observations and caveats: As reported, TCR beta diversity in blood and tumor was significantly higher in malignant thyroid tumors than in benign nodules.

This receptor was identified in a male donor with papillary thyroid cancer or a benign thyroid nodule (not recorded which). Some clones in this sample may be carry-over from other donors' samples. The chain has TRBV7-9 and TRBJ2-2, with unresolved D. Sample: blood. CDR3 loop: CASSLLFGELFF. CDR3 nucleotide sequence: TGTGCCAGCAGCTTACTTTTCGGGGAGCTGTTTTTT.